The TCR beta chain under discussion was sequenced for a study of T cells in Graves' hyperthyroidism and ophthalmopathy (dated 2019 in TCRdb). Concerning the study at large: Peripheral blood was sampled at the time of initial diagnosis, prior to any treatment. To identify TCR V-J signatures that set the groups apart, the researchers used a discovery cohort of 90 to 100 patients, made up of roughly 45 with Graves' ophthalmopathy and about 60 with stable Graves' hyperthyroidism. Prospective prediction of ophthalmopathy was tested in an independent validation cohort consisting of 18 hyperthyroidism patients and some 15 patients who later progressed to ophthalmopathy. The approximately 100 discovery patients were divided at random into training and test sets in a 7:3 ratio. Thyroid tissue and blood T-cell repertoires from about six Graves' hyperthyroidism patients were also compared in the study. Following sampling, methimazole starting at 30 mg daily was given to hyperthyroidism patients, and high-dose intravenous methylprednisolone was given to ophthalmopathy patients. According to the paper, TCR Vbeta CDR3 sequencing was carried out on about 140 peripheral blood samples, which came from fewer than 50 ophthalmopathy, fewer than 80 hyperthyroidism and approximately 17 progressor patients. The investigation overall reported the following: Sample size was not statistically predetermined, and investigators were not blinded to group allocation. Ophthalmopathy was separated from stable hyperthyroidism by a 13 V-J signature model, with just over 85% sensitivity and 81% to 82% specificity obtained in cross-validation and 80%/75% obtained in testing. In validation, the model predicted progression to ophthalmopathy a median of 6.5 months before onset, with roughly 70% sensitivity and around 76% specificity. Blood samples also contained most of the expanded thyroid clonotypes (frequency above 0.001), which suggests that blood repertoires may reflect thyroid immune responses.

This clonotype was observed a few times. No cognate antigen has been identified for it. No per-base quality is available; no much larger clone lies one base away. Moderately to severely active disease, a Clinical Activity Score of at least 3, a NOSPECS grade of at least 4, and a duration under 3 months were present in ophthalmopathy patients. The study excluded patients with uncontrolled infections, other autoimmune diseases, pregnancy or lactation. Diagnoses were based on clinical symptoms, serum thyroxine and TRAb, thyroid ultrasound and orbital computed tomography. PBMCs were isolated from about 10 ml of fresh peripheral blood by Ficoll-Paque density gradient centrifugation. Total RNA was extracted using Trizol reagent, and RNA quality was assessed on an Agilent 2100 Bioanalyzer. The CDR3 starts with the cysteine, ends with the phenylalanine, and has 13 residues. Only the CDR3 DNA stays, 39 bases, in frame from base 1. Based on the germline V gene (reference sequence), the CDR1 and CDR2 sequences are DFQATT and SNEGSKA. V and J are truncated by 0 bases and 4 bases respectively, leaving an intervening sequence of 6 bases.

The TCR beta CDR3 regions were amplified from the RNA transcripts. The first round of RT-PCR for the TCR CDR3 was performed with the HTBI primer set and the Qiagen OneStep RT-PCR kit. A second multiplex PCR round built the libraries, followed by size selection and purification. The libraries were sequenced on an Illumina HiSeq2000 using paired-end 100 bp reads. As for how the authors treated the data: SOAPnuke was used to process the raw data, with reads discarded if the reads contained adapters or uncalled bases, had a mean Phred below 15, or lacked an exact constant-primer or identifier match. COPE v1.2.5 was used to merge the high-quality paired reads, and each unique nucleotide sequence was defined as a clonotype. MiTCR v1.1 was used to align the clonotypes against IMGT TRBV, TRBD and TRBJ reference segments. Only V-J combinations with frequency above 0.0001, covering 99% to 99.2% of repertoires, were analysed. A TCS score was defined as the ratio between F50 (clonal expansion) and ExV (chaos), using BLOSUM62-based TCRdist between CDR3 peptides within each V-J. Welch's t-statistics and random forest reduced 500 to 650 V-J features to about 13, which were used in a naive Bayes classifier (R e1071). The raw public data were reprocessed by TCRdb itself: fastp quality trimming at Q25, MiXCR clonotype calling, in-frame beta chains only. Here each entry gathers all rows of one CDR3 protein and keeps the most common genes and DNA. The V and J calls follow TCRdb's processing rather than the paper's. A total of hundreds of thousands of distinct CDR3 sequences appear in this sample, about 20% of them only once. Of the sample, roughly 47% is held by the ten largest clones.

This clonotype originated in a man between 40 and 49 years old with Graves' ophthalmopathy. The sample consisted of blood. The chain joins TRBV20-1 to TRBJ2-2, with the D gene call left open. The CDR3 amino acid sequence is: CSARDGVTGELFF. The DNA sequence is TGCAGTGCTAGAGATGGGGTCACCGGGGAGCTGTTTTTT.